Listed below are T cell receptor beta chains from one sample, sequenced in a study of cytomegalovirus exposure and HLA in healthy donors. Sequenced by immunoSEQ multiplex PCR; TCRdb stores in-frame clones only, minus some. The table lists more than 95,000 clones, around two thirds of them singletons. The sequencing input was PBMCs. The origin of the receptors is a man aged 55-75 years in good health and CMV-seropositive. The CDR3 runs from the conserved cysteine through the conserved F or W. The D gene is left open where the match is weak. Size tells how often a clone was seen (once, few, many) or the class of an expanded clone, and some rows leave it out.

d_call	clone_size	v_call	j_call	cdr3_aa	cdr3_nt
TRBD2	.	TRBV13	TRBJ2-7	CASSLDLAGFHEQYF	TGTGCCAGCAGCTTAGACCTAGCGGGTTTCCACGAGCAGTACTTC
.	.	TRBV7-2	TRBJ1-1	CASSFERYTEAFF	TGTGCCAGCAGCTTTGAGAGATACACTGAAGCTTTCTTT
.	.	TRBV6-1	TRBJ1-2	CASSDTGWDGYTF	TGTGCCAGCAGTGATACAGGATGGGATGGCTACACCTTC
.	.	TRBV29-1	TRBJ2-2	CSVRAGGDSTGELFF	TGCAGCGTTAGGGCGGGTGGGGATAGCACCGGGGAGCTGTTTTTT
.	.	TRBV25-1	TRBJ1-4	CASSLVATNEKLFF	TGTGCCAGCAGTTTAGTTGCAACTAATGAAAAACTGTTTTTT
TRBD1	few	TRBV11-3	TRBJ2-3	CASSPNRGAPADTQYF	TGTGCCAGCAGCCCCAACAGGGGCGCTCCCGCAGATACGCAGTATTTT
TRBD1	few	TRBV19	TRBJ1-1	CASKESGGITNTEAFF	TGTGCCTCAAAGGAGTCAGGGGGCATCACGAACACTGAAGCTTTCTTT
.	once	TRBV6-1	TRBJ2-2	CASSEARGGGELFF	TGTGCCAGCAGTGAAGCTAGGGGTGGGGGGGAGCTGTTTTTT
.	.	TRBV21-1	TRBJ1-1	CASSIREGTEAFF	TGTGCCAGCAGCATACGAGAGGGCACTGAAGCTTTCTTT
TRBD1	.	TRBV5-1	TRBJ1-3	CASSLGTGGYGNTIYF	TGCGCCAGCAGCTTGGGTACAGGGGGATACGGAAACACCATATATTTT
TRBD1	.	TRBV5-1	TRBJ1-1	CASSSTGAETEAFF	TGCGCCAGCAGCTCGACAGGGGCCGAGACTGAAGCTTTCTTT
.	.	TRBV19	TRBJ1-5	CASSPGDRRPGQPQHF	TGTGCCAGTAGTCCTGGAGACAGGAGGCCAGGGCAGCCCCAGCATTTT
.	.	TRBV6-1	TRBJ2-1	CASSGLGNEQFF	TGTGCCAGCAGTGGACTAGGGAATGAGCAGTTCTTC
.	.	TRBV5-8	TRBJ1-1	CASSRTLGAGTEAFF	TGTGCCAGCAGCCGTACTCTGGGGGCAGGGACTGAAGCTTTCTTT
TRBD1	.	TRBV10-3	TRBJ1-2	CAIRTGAGWDGYTF	TGTGCCATCAGGACAGGGGCGGGATGGGATGGCTACACCTTC
.	.	TRBV9	TRBJ2-3	CASSVYGGSTDTQYF	TGTGCCAGCAGCGTTTACGGGGGTAGCACAGATACGCAGTATTTT
.	.	TRBV4-2	TRBJ2-7	CASSHLPGPPYEQYF	TGTGCCAGCAGCCATCTTCCAGGGCCCCCCTACGAGCAGTACTTC
TRBD1	.	TRBV6-5	TRBJ2-7	CASSRDRGVYEQYF	TGTGCCAGCAGTCGGGACAGGGGAGTTTACGAGCAGTACTTC
.	.	TRBV11-3	TRBJ2-5	CASSLGGGDKTQYF	TGTGCCAGCAGCTTAGGAGGTGGGGACAAGACCCAGTACTTC
.	few	TRBV28	TRBJ2-7	CASSLIQETTYEQYF	TGTGCCAGCAGTCTAATTCAGGAGACTACCTACGAGCAGTACTTC
.	few	TRBV30	TRBJ1-4	CAWSVSTTNEKLFF	TGTGCCTGGAGTGTTTCTACAACTAATGAAAAACTGTTTTTT
.	once	TRBV7-8	TRBJ1-2	CASIPGTGGGYGYTF	TGTGCCAGCATCCCGGGGACGGGAGGGGGCTATGGCTACACCTTC
.	.	TRBV7-3	TRBJ2-7	CASSSPPGYEQYF	TGTGCCAGCAGCTCCCCGCCGGGCTACGAGCAGTACTTC
TRBD1	.	TRBV19	TRBJ2-3	CASSTGTGGVSDTQYF	TGTGCCAGTAGTACAGGGACAGGGGGTGTCTCAGATACGCAGTATTTT
TRBD2	.	TRBV7-9	TRBJ2-5	CASSPHRLAGGPETQYF	TGTGCCAGCAGCCCGCACCGACTAGCGGGGGGGCCAGAGACCCAGTACTTC
.	.	TRBV5-1	TRBJ1-6	CASSSTEPYNSPLHF	TGCGCCAGCAGCTCAACAGAGCCCTATAATTCACCCCTCCACTTT
.	.	TRBV19	TRBJ2-1	CASTTGSSYNEQFF	TGTGCCAGTACTACAGGGAGCTCCTACAATGAGCAGTTCTTC
TRBD1	.	TRBV30	TRBJ2-1	CAWRAGQGTTSSYNEQFF	TGTGCCTGGAGAGCGGGACAGGGCACGACCAGCTCCTACAATGAGCAGTTCTTC
TRBD1	.	TRBV5-4	TRBJ2-1	CASSLGQGRGYNEQFF	TGTGCCAGCAGCTTGGGACAGGGTAGGGGATACAATGAGCAGTTCTTC
TRBD1	.	TRBV5-4	TRBJ2-7	CASSPGTGYLEQYF	TGTGCCAGCAGCCCGGGGACAGGGTATCTCGAGCAGTACTTC
TRBD1	.	TRBV7-9	TRBJ2-2	CASSFSGGRTGELFF	TGTGCCAGCAGCTTCTCAGGGGGCAGGACCGGGGAGCTGTTTTTT
.	.	TRBV14	TRBJ1-1	CASSQLTLDTEAFF	TGTGCCAGCAGCCAATTGACACTGGACACTGAAGCTTTCTTT
.	.	TRBV2	TRBJ2-2	CASSERQGTGGELFF	TGTGCCAGCAGTGAAAGGCAGGGTACGGGCGGGGAGCTGTTTTTT
.	.	TRBV10-1	TRBJ2-7	CASSESLYSPKEQYF	TGCGCCAGCAGTGAGTCATTGTACAGTCCCAAGGAGCAGTACTTC
TRBD1	.	TRBV5-1	TRBJ1-3	CASSRRQGGNTIYF	TGCGCCAGCAGCCGCCGACAGGGTGGAAACACCATATATTTT
.	.	TRBV7-3	TRBJ2-1	CASSTDSNEQFF	TGTGCCAGCAGTACGGACAGCAATGAGCAGTTCTTC
.	.	TRBV9	TRBJ2-1	CASSAGLYNEQFF	TGTGCCAGCAGCGCTGGGCTCTACAATGAGCAGTTCTTC
TRBD1	.	TRBV4-2	TRBJ1-2	CASSQDGTGYGYTF	TGTGCCAGCAGCCAAGATGGGACAGGCTATGGCTACACCTTC
TRBD2	.	TRBV18	TRBJ2-1	CASSLTSGGSHNEQFF	TGTGCCAGCTCACTTACTAGCGGGGGTTCCCACAATGAGCAGTTCTTC
TRBD2	.	TRBV10-1	TRBJ2-3	CASSDTSGGPTDTQYF	TGCGCCAGCAGTGATACTAGCGGGGGGCCAACAGATACGCAGTATTTT
TRBD2	.	TRBV6-6	TRBJ2-2	CASRDLAGGNTGELFF	TGTGCCAGCAGGGATCTAGCGGGGGGAAACACCGGGGAGCTGTTTTTT
.	once	TRBV7-9	TRBJ1-5	CSSSQSGTTNQPQHF	TGTTCCAGCAGCCAATCCGGGACAACAAATCAGCCCCAGCATTTT
TRBD1	.	TRBV6-1	TRBJ1-2	CASSEDTGQARGYTF	TGTGCCAGCAGTGAAGATACCGGACAGGCCCGGGGCTACACCTTC